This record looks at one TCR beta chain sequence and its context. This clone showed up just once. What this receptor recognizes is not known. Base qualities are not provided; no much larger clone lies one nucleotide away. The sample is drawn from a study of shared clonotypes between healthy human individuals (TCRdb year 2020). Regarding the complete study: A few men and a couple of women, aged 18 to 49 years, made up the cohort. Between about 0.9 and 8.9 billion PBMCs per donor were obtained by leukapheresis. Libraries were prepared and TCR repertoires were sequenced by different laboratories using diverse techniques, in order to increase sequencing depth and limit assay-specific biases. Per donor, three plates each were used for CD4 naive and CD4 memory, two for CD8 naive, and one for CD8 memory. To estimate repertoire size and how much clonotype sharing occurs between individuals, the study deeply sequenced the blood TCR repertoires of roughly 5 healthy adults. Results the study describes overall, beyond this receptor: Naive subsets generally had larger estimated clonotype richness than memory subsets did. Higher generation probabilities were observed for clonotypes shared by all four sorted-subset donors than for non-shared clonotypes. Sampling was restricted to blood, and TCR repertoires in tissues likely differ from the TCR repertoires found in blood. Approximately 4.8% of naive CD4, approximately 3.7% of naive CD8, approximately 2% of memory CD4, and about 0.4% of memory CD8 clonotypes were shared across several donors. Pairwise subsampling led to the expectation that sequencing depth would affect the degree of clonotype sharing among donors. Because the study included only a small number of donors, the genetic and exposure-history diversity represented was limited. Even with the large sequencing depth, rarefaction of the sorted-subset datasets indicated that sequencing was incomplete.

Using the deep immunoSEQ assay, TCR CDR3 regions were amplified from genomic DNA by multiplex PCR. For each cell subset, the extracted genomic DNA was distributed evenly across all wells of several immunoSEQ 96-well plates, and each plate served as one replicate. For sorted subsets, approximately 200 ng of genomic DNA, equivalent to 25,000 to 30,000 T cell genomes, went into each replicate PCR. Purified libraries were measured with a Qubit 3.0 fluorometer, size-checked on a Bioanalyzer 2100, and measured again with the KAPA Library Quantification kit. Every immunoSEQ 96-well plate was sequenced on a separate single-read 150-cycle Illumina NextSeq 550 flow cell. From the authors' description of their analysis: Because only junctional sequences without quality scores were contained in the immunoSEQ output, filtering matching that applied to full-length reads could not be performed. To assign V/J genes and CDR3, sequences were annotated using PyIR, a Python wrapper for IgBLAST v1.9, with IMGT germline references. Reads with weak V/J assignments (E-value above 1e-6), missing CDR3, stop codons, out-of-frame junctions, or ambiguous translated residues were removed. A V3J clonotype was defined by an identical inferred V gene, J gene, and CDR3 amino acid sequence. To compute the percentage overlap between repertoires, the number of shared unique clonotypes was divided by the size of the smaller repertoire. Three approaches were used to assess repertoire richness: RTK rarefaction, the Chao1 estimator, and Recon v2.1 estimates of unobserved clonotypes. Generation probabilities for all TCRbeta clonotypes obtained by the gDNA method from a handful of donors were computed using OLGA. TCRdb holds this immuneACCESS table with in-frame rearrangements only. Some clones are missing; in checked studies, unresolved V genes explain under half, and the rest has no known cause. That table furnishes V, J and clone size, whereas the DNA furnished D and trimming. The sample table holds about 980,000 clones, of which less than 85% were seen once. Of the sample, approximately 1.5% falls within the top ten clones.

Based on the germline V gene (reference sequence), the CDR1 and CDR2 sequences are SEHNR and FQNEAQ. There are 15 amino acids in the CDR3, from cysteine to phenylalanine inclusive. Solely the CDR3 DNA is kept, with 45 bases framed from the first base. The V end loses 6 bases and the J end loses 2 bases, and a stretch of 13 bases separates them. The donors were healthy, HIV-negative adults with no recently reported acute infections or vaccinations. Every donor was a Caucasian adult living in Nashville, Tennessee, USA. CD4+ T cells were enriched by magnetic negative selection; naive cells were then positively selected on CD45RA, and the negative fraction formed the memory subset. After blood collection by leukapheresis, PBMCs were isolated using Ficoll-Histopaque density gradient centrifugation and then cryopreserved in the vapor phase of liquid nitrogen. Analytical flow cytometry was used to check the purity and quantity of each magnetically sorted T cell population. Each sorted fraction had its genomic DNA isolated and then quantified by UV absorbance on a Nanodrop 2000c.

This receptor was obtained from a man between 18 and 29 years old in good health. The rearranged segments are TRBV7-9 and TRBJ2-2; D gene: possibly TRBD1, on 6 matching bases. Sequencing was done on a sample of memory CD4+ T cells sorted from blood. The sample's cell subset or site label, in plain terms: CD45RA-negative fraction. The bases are TGTGCCAGCAGTACAGACAGGCTTAACACCGGGGAGCTGTTTTTT. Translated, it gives CASSTDRLNTGELFF.